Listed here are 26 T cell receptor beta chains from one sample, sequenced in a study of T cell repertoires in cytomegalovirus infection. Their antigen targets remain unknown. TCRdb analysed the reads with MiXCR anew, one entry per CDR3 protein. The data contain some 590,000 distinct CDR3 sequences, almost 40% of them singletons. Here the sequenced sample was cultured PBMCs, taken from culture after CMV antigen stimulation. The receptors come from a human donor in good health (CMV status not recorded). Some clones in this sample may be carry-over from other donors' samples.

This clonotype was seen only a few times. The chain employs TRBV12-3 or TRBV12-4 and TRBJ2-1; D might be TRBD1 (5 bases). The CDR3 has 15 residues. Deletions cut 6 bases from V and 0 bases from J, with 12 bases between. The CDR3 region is CASSDRQRSYNEQFF. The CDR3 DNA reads TGTGCCAGCAGCGACCGACAGCGCTCCTACAATGAGCAGTTCTTC.

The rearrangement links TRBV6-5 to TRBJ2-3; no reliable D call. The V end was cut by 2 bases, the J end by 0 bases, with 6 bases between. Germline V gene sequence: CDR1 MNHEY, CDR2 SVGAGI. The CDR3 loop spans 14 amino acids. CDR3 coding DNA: TGTGCCAGCAGTTACGTCGAAAGCACAGATACGCAGTATTTT. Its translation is CASSYVESTDTQYF.

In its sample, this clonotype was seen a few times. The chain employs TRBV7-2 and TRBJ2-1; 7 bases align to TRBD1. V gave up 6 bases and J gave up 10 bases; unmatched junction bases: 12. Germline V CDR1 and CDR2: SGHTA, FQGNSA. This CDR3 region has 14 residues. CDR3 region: CASSFPTGVGEQFF. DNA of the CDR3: TGTGCCAGCAGTTTTCCCACAGGGGTGGGCGAGCAGTTCTTC.

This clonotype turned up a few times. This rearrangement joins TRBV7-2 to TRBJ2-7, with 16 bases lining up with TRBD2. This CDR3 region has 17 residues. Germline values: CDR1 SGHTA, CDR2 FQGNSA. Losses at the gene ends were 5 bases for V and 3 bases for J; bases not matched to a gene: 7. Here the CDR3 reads CASSGTSGGAMLYEQYF. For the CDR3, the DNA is TGTGCCAGCAGCGGGACTAGCGGGGGGGCCATGCTCTACGAGCAGTACTTC. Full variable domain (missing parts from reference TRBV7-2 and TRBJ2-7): GAGVSQSPSNKVTEKGKDVELRCDPISGHTALYWYRQSLGQGLEFLIYFQGNSAPDKSGLPSDRFSAERTGGSVSTLTIQRTQQEDSAVYLCASSGTSGGAMLYEQYFGPGTRLTVT.

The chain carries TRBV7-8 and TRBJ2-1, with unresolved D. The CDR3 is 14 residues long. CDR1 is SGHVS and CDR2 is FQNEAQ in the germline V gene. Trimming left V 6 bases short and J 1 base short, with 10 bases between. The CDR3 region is CASSSPPSYNEQFF. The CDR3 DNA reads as TGTGCCAGCAGTTCCCCTCCTTCCTACAATGAGCAGTTCTTC. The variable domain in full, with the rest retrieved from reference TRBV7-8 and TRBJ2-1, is GAGVSQSPRYKVAKRGQDVALRCDPISGHVSLFWYQQALGQGPEFLTYFQNEAQLDKSGLPSDRFFAERPEGSVSTLKIQRTQQEDSAVYLCASSSPPSYNEQFFGPGTRLTVL.

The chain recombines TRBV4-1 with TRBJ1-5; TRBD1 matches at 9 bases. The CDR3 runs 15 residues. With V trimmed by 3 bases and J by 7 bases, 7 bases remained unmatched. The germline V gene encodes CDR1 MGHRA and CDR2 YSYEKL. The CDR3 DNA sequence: TGCGCCAGCAGCCAGGAACAGGGGGCATGGCAGCCCCAGCATTTT. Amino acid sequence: CASSQEQGAWQPQHF.

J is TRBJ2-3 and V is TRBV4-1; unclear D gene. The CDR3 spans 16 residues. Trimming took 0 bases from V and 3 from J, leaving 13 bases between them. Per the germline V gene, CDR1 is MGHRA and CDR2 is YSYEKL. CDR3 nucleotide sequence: TGCGCCAGCAGCCAAGATCCGATTAGTCGTACAGATACGCAGTATTTT. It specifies CASSQDPISRTDTQYF.

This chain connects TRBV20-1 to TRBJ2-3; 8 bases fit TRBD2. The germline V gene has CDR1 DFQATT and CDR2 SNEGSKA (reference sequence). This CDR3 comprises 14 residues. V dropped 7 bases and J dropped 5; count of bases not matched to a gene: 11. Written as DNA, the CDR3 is TGCAGTGGCCGCTGGCGGGGGGCTCAAGATACGCAGTATTTT. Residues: CSGRWRGAQDTQYF.

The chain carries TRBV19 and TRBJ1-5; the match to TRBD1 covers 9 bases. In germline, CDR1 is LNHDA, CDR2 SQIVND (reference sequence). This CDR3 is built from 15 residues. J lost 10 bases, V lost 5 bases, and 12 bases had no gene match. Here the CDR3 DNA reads TGTGCCAGTAGTCCGGGACAGGGTGAGGGACCACCCCAGCATTTT. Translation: CASSPGQGEGPPQHF.

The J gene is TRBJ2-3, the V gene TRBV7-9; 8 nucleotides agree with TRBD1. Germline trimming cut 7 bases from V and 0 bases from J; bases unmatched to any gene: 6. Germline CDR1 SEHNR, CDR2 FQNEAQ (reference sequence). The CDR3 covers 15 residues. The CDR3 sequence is CASNGQGSSTDTQYF. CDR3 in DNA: TGTGCCAGCAACGGACAGGGATCTAGCACAGATACGCAGTATTTT.

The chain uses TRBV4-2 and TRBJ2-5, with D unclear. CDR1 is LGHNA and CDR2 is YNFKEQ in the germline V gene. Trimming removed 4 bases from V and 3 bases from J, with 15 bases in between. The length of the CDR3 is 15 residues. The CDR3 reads CASSRLGEPKETQYF. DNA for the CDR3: TGTGCCAGCAGCCGCCTTGGTGAGCCGAAAGAGACCCAGTACTTC.

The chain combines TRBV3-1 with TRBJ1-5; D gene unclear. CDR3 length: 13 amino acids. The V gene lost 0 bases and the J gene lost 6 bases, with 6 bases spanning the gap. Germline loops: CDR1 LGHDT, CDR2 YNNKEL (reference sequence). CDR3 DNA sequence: TGTGCCAGCAGCCAAGATATGGCTCAGCCCCAGCATTTT. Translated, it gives CASSQDMAQPQHF.

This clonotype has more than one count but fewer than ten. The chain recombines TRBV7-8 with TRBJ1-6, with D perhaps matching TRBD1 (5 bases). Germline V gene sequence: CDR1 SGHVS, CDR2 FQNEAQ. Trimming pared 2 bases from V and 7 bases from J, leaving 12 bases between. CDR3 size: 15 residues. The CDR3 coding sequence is TGTGCCAGCAGCTTATTCCGCGGGGCGAATTCACCCCTCCACTTT. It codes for CASSLFRGANSPLHF.

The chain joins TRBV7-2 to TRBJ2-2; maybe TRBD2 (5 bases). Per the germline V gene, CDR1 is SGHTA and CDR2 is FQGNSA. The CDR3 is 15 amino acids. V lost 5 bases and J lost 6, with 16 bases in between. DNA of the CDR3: TGTGCCAGCAGCGAAGGACCAAAGAGGGCCGGGGAGCTGTTTTTT. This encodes CASSEGPKRAGELFF.

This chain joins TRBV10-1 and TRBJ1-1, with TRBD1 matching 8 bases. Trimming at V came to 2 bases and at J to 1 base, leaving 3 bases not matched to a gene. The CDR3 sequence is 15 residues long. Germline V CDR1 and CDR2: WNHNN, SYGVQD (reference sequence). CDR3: CASSEGTGENTEAFF. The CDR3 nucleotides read TGCGCCAGCAGTGAGGGGACAGGCGAGAACACTGAAGCTTTCTTT.

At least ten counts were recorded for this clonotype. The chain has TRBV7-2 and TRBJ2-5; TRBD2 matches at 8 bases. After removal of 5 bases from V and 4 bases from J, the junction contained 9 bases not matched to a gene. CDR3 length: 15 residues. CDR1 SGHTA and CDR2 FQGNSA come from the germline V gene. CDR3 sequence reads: CASSITSTSAETQYF. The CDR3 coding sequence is TGTGCCAGCAGCATTACCTCGACTAGCGCAGAGACCCAGTACTTC.

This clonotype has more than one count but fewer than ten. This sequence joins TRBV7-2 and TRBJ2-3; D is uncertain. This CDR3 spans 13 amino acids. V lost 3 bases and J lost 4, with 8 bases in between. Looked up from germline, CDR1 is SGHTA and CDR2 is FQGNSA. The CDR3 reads CASSLWRSDTQYF. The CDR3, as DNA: TGTGCCAGCAGCTTGTGGCGCTCAGATACGCAGTATTTT.

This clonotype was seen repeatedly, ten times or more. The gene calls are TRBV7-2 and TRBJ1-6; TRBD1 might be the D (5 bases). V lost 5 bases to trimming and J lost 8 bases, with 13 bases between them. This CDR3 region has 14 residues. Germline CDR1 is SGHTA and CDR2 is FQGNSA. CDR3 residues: CASSRTRGDSPLHF. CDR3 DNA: TGTGCCAGCAGCCGTACTAGGGGCGATTCACCCCTCCACTTT.

The CDR3: CASSPPGQGAPREKLFF. The CDR3 DNA is TGTGCCAGCAGTCCCCCGGGACAGGGGGCCCCGAGGGAAAAACTGTTTTTT. This chain joins TRBV6-2 or TRBV6-3 and TRBJ1-4; 12 bases are a match to TRBD1. The J segment lost 8 bases and the V segment lost 5 bases, leaving 12 bases of the junction unmatched. Germline CDR1 MNHEY, CDR2 SVGEGT. The CDR3 spans 17 residues.

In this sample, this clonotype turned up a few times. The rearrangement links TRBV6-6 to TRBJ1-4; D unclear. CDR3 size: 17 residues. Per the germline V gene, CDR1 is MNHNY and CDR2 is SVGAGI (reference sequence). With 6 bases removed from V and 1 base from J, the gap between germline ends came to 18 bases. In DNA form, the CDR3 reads TGTGCCAGCAGCCCCGGACGGGGAAGAGGAACTAATGAAAAACTGTTTTTT. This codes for CASSPGRGRGTNEKLFF.

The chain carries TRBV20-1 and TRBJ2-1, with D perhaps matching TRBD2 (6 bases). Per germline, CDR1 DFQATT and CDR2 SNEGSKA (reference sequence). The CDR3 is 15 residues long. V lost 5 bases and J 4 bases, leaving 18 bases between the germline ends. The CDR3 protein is CSAGEGGYIYNEQFF. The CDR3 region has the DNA TGCAGTGCTGGGGAAGGAGGGTACATATACAATGAGCAGTTCTTC.

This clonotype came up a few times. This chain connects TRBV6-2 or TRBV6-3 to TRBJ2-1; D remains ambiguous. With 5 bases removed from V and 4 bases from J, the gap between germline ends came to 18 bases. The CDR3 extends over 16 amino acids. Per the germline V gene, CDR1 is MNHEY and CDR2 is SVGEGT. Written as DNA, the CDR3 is TGTGCCAGCAGTCCCCTTACAGCAGCCGTATACAATGAGCAGTTCTTC. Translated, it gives CASSPLTAAVYNEQFF.

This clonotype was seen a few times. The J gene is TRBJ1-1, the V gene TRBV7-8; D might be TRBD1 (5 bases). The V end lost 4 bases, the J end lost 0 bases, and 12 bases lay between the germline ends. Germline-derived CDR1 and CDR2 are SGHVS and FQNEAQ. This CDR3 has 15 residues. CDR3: CASSSPGTVNTEAFF. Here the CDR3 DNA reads TGTGCCAGCAGCTCTCCAGGGACGGTGAACACTGAAGCTTTCTTT.

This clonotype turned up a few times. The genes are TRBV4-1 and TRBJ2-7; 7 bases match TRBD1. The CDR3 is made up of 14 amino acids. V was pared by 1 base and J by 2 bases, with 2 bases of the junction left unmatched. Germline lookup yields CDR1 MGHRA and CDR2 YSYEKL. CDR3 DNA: TGCGCCAGCAGCCAAGCTCAGGGGGCCTACGAGCAGTACTTC. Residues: CASSQAQGAYEQYF.

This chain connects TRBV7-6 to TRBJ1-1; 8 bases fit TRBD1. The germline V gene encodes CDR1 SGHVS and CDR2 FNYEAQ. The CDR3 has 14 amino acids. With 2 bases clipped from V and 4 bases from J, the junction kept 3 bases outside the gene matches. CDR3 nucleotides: TGTGCCAGCAGCTTACACAGGGGGATCACTGAAGCTTTCTTT. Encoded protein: CASSLHRGITEAFF.

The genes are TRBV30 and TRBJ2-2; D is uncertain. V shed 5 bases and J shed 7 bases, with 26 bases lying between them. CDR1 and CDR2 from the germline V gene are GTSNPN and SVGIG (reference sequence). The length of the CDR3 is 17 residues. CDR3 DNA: TGTGCCTGGGACTCCCCCGCCGGCGTTACCGAGGTCGGGGAGCTGTTTTTT. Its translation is CAWDSPAGVTEVGELFF.